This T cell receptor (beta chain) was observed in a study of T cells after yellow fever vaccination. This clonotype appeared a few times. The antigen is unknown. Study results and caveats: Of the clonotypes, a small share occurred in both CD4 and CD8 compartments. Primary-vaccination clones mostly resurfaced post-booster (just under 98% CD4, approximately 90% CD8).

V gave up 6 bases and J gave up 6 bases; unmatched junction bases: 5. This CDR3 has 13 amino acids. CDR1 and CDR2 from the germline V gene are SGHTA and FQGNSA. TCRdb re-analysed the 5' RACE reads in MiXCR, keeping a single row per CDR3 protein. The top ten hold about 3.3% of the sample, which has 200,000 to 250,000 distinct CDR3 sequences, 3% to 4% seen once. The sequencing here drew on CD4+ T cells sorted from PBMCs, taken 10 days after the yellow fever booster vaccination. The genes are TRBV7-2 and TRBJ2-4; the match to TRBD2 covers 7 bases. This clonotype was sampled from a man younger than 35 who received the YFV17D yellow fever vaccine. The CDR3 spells CASRWGGTNIQYF. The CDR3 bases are TGTGCCAGCAGGTGGGGGGGTACAAACATTCAGTACTTC.